The 12 T cell receptor beta chains in this list originate from one sample, sequenced in a study of Ad26.COV2.S vaccination and SARS-CoV-2 variants. The data were produced by immunoSEQ multiplex PCR, yet TCRdb's version contains in-frame clones alone and is incomplete. The table has roughly 380,000 clones, about 90% seen once. Sequenced here: peripheral blood, sampled after recovery from COVID-19. The origin of the receptors is a human donor who had recovered from COVID-19.

This chain joins TRBV25-1 and TRBJ1-1, with D maybe TRBD1 (6 bases). The V gene lost 4 bases and the J gene lost 4 bases, with 19 bases spanning the gap. Looked up from germline, CDR1 is MGHDK and CDR2 is SYGVNS. The CDR3 loop spans 16 amino acids. CDR3: CASSGAGGLGSTEAFF. In DNA form, the CDR3 reads TGTGCCAGCAGTGGTGCCGGGGGCTTGGGTAGCACTGAAGCTTTCTTT.

V is TRBV29-1 and J is TRBJ2-1; no reliable D call. With 0 bases removed from V and 4 bases from J, the gap between germline ends came to 19 bases. Per germline, CDR1 SQVTM and CDR2 ANQGSEA. The CDR3 covers 17 residues. The CDR3 is CSVEDPAPTRAYNEQFF. The CDR3 nucleotides read TGCAGCGTTGAAGATCCGGCACCCACACGGGCATACAATGAGCAGTTCTTC.

The chain recombines TRBV3-1 (or the pseudogene TRBV3-2) with TRBJ1-1; D is unclear. The V gene lost 4 bases and the J gene lost 5 bases, with 14 bases spanning the gap. Germline V gene data show CDR1 as LGHDT and CDR2 as YNNKEL (reference sequence). The CDR3 loop spans 14 amino acids. CDR3 coding DNA: TGTGCCAGCAGCCGTCTTCGGGTGGGGACTGAAGCTTTCTTT. Protein product: CASSRLRVGTEAFF.

This chain uses TRBV6-5 with TRBJ1-2; a weak D match, TRBD1 (6 bases). CDR3 length equals 13 residues. Trimming stripped 4 bases from V and 4 bases from J, with 10 bases between. Per the germline V gene, CDR1 is MNHEY and CDR2 is SVGAGI. CDR3 sequence: CASSFTGSYGYTF. The CDR3 nucleotides are TGTGCCAGCAGTTTTACAGGGAGCTATGGCTACACCTTC.

The CDR3 DNA reads as TGTGCCAGCAGCTTACCTGGGAGCAATGAGCAGTTCTTC. It encodes CASSLPGSNEQFF. The V gene is TRBV7-2, the J gene TRBJ2-1, with D perhaps matching TRBD2 (5 bases). Germline V lookup: CDR1 SGHTA, CDR2 FQGNSA. With 2 bases removed from V and 6 bases from J, the gap between germline ends came to 8 bases. This CDR3 has 13 residues.

The chain is built from TRBV11-2 and TRBJ1-1, with 9 bases that match TRBD1. Germline V gives CDR1 SGHAT, CDR2 FQNNGV. There are 14 residues in the CDR3. V lost 1 base, J lost 10 bases, and 7 bases stayed unmatched. The CDR3 loop reads CASSLGLQGASAFF. CDR3 DNA: TGTGCCAGCAGCTTAGGTCTACAGGGGGCCTCAGCTTTCTTT.

This clone was observed once. The chain carries TRBV2 and TRBJ2-2; D possibly corresponds to TRBD2 (5 bases). This CDR3 contains 15 residues. Trimming stripped 3 bases from V and 0 bases from J, with 8 bases between. The V gene's germline CDR1 is SNHLY and CDR2 FYNNEI. CDR3 amino acids: CASSESSANTGELFF. In DNA form, the CDR3 reads TGTGCCAGCAGTGAGAGTAGCGCGAACACCGGGGAGCTGTTTTTT.

The V call is TRBV27, the J call TRBJ2-7; TRBD1 aligns across 7 bases. This CDR3 region has 15 residues. The V and J ends lost 0 bases and 2 bases, in that order; junction bases with no gene match: 4. In germline, CDR1 is MNHEY, CDR2 SMNVEV (reference sequence). The DNA of the CDR3 is TGTGCCAGCAGTTTATCGAGGGACAGAGCCTACGAGCAGTACTTC. Amino acids: CASSLSRDRAYEQYF.

This chain uses TRBV7-9 with TRBJ2-7; D possibly corresponds to TRBD1 (5 bases). The germline CDR1 and CDR2 sequences are SEHNR and FQNEAQ (reference sequence). The ends were cut back, 5 bases at V and 2 bases at J, with 10 bases in the middle. The CDR3 runs to 13 residues. This CDR3 reads CASSPKGPYEQYF. The CDR3 DNA reads as TGTGCCAGCAGCCCGAAGGGGCCCTACGAGCAGTACTTC. Drawing the rest from reference TRBV7-9 and TRBJ2-7, the complete variable domain is DTGVSQNPRHKITKRGQNVTFRCDPISEHNRLYWYRQTLGQGPEFLTYFQNEAQLEKSRLLSDRFSAERPKGSFSTLEIQRTEQGDSAMYLCASSPKGPYEQYFGPGTRLTVT.

This clone was recorded once. CDR3 nucleotides: TGCGCCAGCAGCCCGAGACTAGCGGGTCCAACGAGTGGGGCCAACGTCCTGACTTTC. Amino acid sequence: CASSPRLAGPTSGANVLTF. The chain is built from TRBV4-3 and TRBJ2-6; 10 nucleotides line up with TRBD2. Germline-derived CDR1 and CDR2 are LGHNA and YSLEER. The CDR3 has 19 amino acids. V shed 4 bases, J shed 3 bases, and the junction held 12 bases outside the gene matches.

The chain carries TRBV2 and TRBJ2-5; TRBD1 aligns across 8 bases. This CDR3 comprises 14 residues. Looked up from germline, CDR1 is SNHLY and CDR2 is FYNNEI. With 2 bases clipped from V and 5 bases from J, the junction kept 4 bases outside the gene matches. The CDR3 nucleotides read TGTGCCAGCAGTGAACAGGGGGCACGGGAGACCCAGTACTTC. Translation: CASSEQGARETQYF.

The rearrangement uses TRBV10-3 and TRBJ2-7; TRBD2 matches at 11 bases. The germline gives CDR1 ENHRY, CDR2 SYGVKD. V shed 4 bases and J 2 bases; nucleotides not matched to a gene: 10. The CDR3 has 17 amino acids. The CDR3: CAISGRSLAGDPYEQYF. CDR3 nucleotide sequence: TGTGCCATCAGTGGCCGATCACTAGCGGGGGATCCCTACGAGCAGTACTTC.